Listed below are T cell receptor beta chains from one sample, sequenced in a study of immune cell composition in non-small cell lung cancer. Libraries were prepared by immunoSEQ multiplex PCR; TCRdb keeps only in-frame clonotypes and omits some of them. This table holds approximately 4,000 clones, over 70% found once. Material for sequencing was lung tumor tissue. These receptor sequences come from a human donor with non-small cell lung cancer. Both conserved end residues are part of each CDR3.

V gene,J gene,CDR3 protein
TRBV6-5,TRBJ2-1,CASRSGRVNNEQFF
TRBV6-5,TRBJ2-2,CASSYWAQNTGELFF
TRBV4-1,TRBJ2-7,CASSQDRGGETYEQYF
TRBV19,TRBJ1-2,CASSIQNGYTF
TRBV18,TRBJ2-3,CASSPGLAGFKDTQYF
TRBV7-9,TRBJ2-1,CASSPAGDYNEQFF
TRBV27,TRBJ2-7,CASRVKNQTGGTLEQYF
TRBV4-3,TRBJ1-1,CASSQEAETEAFF
TRBV28,TRBJ1-5,CASRPTQGWGNQPQHF
TRBV30,TRBJ1-6,CAWSGWSGDRSDNSPLHF
TRBV27,TRBJ2-7,CASRLTSGRAFMGEQYF
TRBV7-2,TRBJ1-4,CASSLAPPGTNEKLFF
TRBV19,TRBJ2-7,CASSTGAQTLGGEQYF
TRBV19,TRBJ1-5,CASSRNREAVSSNQPQHF
TRBV6-1,TRBJ1-5,CASRLDYDLNQPQHF
TRBV4-1,TRBJ2-5,CASSQREGEAETQYF
TRBV4-2,TRBJ1-5,CASSQELMGQEGQPQHF
TRBV6-5,TRBJ1-2,CASSYSTGSSGYTF
TRBV30,TRBJ1-3,CAWRSSSSGNTIYF
TRBV6-6,TRBJ1-2,CASSAQQGEGYGYTF
TRBV30,TRBJ1-5,CAWSVRRASRRQPQHF
TRBV5-1,TRBJ2-7,CASSPPTPTYEQYF
TRBV4-3,TRBJ2-3,CASSQEVWTSGIDTQYF
TRBV18,.,CASSPTPDEQYF
TRBV6-1,TRBJ2-5,CASVAGGPRETQYF
TRBV28,TRBJ1-1,CASSGYRGGSTEAFF
TRBV13,TRBJ1-1,CASRYSTDLGEAFF
TRBV11-3,TRBJ2-7,CASSLESTSGSRQDYEQYF
TRBV30,TRBJ2-2,CAWTPSNTGELFF
TRBV27,TRBJ2-7,CASSSLAGGNSYEQYF
TRBV27,TRBJ2-5,CASSQIRGGEETQYF
TRBV7-9,TRBJ1-2,CASSQGNSYGYTF
TRBV6-1,TRBJ2-7,CASNPDRSSYEQYF
TRBV19,TRBJ1-5,CASSIDLDSNQPQHF
TRBV6-1,TRBJ1-2,CASSGLRVEFLYGYTF
TRBV30,TRBJ2-3,CAWTGQATDTQYF
TRBV19,TRBJ1-2,CASSYRGEETGYTF
TRBV5-1,TRBJ1-1,CASSLEGVRAFAPEAFF
TRBV9,TRBJ2-1,CASSPRYNEQFF
TRBV6-5,TRBJ1-1,CASSYGNEGSTEAFF
TRBV5-5,TRBJ1-4,CASSYYRPKTTNEKLFF
TRBV7-2,TRBJ2-1,CASSPGTSGGAYNEQFF
TRBV7-2,TRBJ2-5,CASSLVRETQYF
TRBV19,TRBJ1-5,CASSIGGPMEGNQPQHF